These T cell receptor beta chains were read from a single sample in a study of blood T cell repertoires in COVID-19. Clones were sequenced by immunoSEQ multiplex PCR, and TCRdb holds only the in-frame ones, with some missing. This table holds 210,000 or so clones, 80% found once. The sequenced sample consisted of PBMCs or T cells enriched from blood (not recorded which). These receptors originate from a woman in her 40s with acute COVID-19. Each CDR3 is given with its conserved first and last residue. A D gene is named only where the DNA matches it firmly. Only some rows state a clone size, as once, few, many or a class for expanded clones.

D	V	size	J	DNA	CDR3
TRBD1	TRBV2	once	TRBJ1-6	TGTGCCAGCACGGACAGGGGTAATTCACCCCTCCACTTT	CASTDRGNSPLHF
NA	TRBV11-2	NA	TRBJ1-5	TGTGCCAGCAGCTTGGGCCTCAGGAATGTGGAGCCCCAGCATTTT	CASSLGLRNVEPQHF
NA	TRBV4-2	NA	TRBJ1-5	TGTGCCAGCAGCCAAGCGGCAGGGCACAATCAGCCCCAGCATTTT	CASSQAAGHNQPQHF
TRBD1	TRBV9	NA	TRBJ1-5	TGTGCCAGCAGCGTAACAGGGGAGGACAATCAGCCCCAGCATTTT	CASSVTGEDNQPQHF
NA	TRBV5-1	NA	TRBJ1-1	TGCGCCAGCAGCTTGGTTGCGCAGAACACTGAAGCTTTCTTT	CASSLVAQNTEAFF
NA	TRBV7-3	NA	TRBJ2-3	TGTGCCAGCAGCCTCGGACACAGCACAGATACGCAGTATTTT	CASSLGHSTDTQYF
TRBD2	TRBV10-1	NA	TRBJ2-7	TGCGCCATCGGGACTAGCGGGACGTACGAGCAGTACTTC	CAIGTSGTYEQYF
TRBD1	TRBV28	once	TRBJ2-6	TGTGCCAGCAGCCTGGGGACAGGGGCCTCTGGGGCCAACGTCCTGACTTTC	CASSLGTGASGANVLTF
NA	TRBV28	few	TRBJ1-3	TGTGCCAGCAGTTCGCGACAGGCTGGGAACACCATATATTTT	CASSSRQAGNTIYF
TRBD2	TRBV7-3	few	TRBJ2-4	TGTGCCAGCAGCTTACTAGCGGGGGCCAAAAACATTCAGTACTTC	CASSLLAGAKNIQYF
TRBD1	TRBV3-1/TRBV3-2	NA	TRBJ1-1	TGTGCCAGCAGCCGGGACAGGAGGAACACTGAAGCTTTCTTT	CASSRDRRNTEAFF
NA	TRBV6-4	NA	TRBJ1-1	TGTGCCAGCAGTGATTTAACAGGGACTGAAGCTTTCTTT	CASSDLTGTEAFF
NA	TRBV5-1	NA	TRBJ2-7	TGCGCCAGCAGCTTAGGGACACGTCGGGACGAGCAGTACTTC	CASSLGTRRDEQYF
NA	TRBV5-1	once	TRBJ2-1	TGCGCCAGCAGCTCCCGTCGGGGTACCTACAATGAGCAGTTCTTC	CASSSRRGTYNEQFF